The rows below give T cell receptor beta chains drawn from one sample of a study of cytomegalovirus exposure and HLA in healthy donors. Some clones are missing from TCRdb's copy, which holds only in-frame ones; the method was immunoSEQ multiplex PCR. The table includes around 120,000 clones, around three quarters detected once. The sequenced material came from PBMCs. The receptors stem from a woman in her thirties or forties in good health and CMV-seronegative. Each CDR3 is given with its conserved first and last residue. The D gene is left open where the match is weak. Only some rows state a clone size, as once, few, many or a class for expanded clones.

CDR3aa: CASSLAGGIYEQYF
CDR3nt: TGTGCCAGCAGTCTAGCGGGAGGAATATACGAGCAGTACTTC
d_gene: TRBD2
v_gene: TRBV5-8
abundance: .
j_gene: TRBJ2-7

CDR3aa: CASSLSYGVYNEQFF
CDR3nt: TGTGCCAGCAGCTTATCTTACGGGGTCTACAATGAGCAGTTCTTC
d_gene: .
v_gene: TRBV7-2
abundance: .
j_gene: TRBJ2-1

CDR3aa: CASSQSPRDINYGYTF
CDR3nt: TGCGCCAGCAGCCAAAGTCCCCGGGACATAAACTATGGCTACACCTTC
d_gene: .
v_gene: TRBV4-1
abundance: .
j_gene: TRBJ1-2

CDR3aa: CASSIGSSHSPLHF
CDR3nt: TGTGCCAGTAGTATTGGCAGTTCTCATTCACCCCTCCACTTT
d_gene: .
v_gene: TRBV19
abundance: .
j_gene: TRBJ1-6

CDR3aa: CASSLVGGGLAGSGSYEQYF
CDR3nt: TGTGCCAGCAGTTTGGTTGGGGGTGGACTAGCGGGAAGCGGTTCCTACGAGCAGTACTTC
d_gene: TRBD2
v_gene: TRBV28
abundance: .
j_gene: TRBJ2-7

CDR3aa: CASSGRDTQYF
CDR3nt: TGTGCCAGCAGCGGCAGAGATACGCAGTATTTT
d_gene: .
v_gene: TRBV7-9
abundance: once
j_gene: TRBJ2-3

CDR3aa: CASRPQGASQPQHF
CDR3nt: TGTGCCAGCAGGCCACAGGGGGCAAGTCAGCCCCAGCATTTT
d_gene: TRBD1
v_gene: TRBV25-1
abundance: .
j_gene: TRBJ1-5

CDR3aa: CASLQGYNYGYTF
CDR3nt: TGTGCCAGTCTACAGGGCTATAACTATGGCTACACCTTC
d_gene: .
v_gene: TRBV28
abundance: medium-sized
j_gene: TRBJ1-2

CDR3aa: CASKRQGETQYF
CDR3nt: TGTGCCAGCAAAAGACAGGGAGAGACCCAGTACTTC
d_gene: TRBD1
v_gene: TRBV2
abundance: .
j_gene: TRBJ2-5

CDR3aa: CASSFPGAGNTIYF
CDR3nt: TGTGCCAGCAGCTTCCCAGGGGCTGGAAACACCATATATTTT
d_gene: .
v_gene: TRBV5-4
abundance: .
j_gene: TRBJ1-3

CDR3aa: CASSYRTRPTLNYGYTF
CDR3nt: TGTGCCAGCAGCTATCGGACACGGCCCACGCTTAACTATGGCTACACCTTC
d_gene: .
v_gene: TRBV9
abundance: .
j_gene: TRBJ1-2

CDR3aa: CASSSRGGQGVQETQYF
CDR3nt: TGTGCCAGCAGCTCGAGGGGGGGACAGGGGGTACAAGAGACCCAGTACTTC
d_gene: TRBD1
v_gene: TRBV13
abundance: .
j_gene: TRBJ2-5

CDR3aa: CASNLTAGTSGNYEQYF
CDR3nt: TGCGCCAGCAATTTAACCGCCGGGACTAGCGGTAACTACGAGCAGTACTTC
d_gene: TRBD2
v_gene: TRBV5-1
abundance: .
j_gene: TRBJ2-7

CDR3aa: CASSTGTDTEAFF
CDR3nt: TGTGCCAGTAGTACCGGGACAGACACTGAAGCTTTCTTT
d_gene: TRBD1
v_gene: TRBV19
abundance: .
j_gene: TRBJ1-1

CDR3aa: CASSQGTGGYNSPLHF
CDR3nt: TGTGCCAGCAGCCAAGGGACAGGGGGTTATAATTCACCCCTCCACTTT
d_gene: TRBD1
v_gene: TRBV4-2
abundance: .
j_gene: TRBJ1-6

CDR3aa: CASSSGQLSQPQHF
CDR3nt: TGTGCCAGCAGTTCGGGACAGCTAAGCCAGCCCCAGCATTTT
d_gene: TRBD1
v_gene: TRBV6-5
abundance: .
j_gene: TRBJ1-5

CDR3aa: CATSSTGMNTEAFF
CDR3nt: TGTGCCACCTCGTCGACAGGGATGAACACTGAAGCTTTCTTT
d_gene: TRBD1
v_gene: TRBV6-6
abundance: .
j_gene: TRBJ1-1

CDR3aa: CASSLSAGANTGELFF
CDR3nt: TGTGCCAGCAGCTTATCGGCGGGAGCGAACACCGGGGAGCTGTTTTTT
d_gene: TRBD2
v_gene: TRBV7-3
abundance: .
j_gene: TRBJ2-2

CDR3aa: CASSLEAARANVLTF
CDR3nt: TGCGCCAGCAGCTTGGAGGCGGCTAGGGCCAACGTCCTGACTTTC
d_gene: .
v_gene: TRBV5-1
abundance: .
j_gene: TRBJ2-6

CDR3aa: CASTQRQGSQETQYF
CDR3nt: TGTGCCAGCACCCAGAGACAGGGGTCACAAGAGACCCAGTACTTC
d_gene: TRBD1
v_gene: TRBV7-2
abundance: few
j_gene: TRBJ2-5

CDR3aa: CASSKGPTSGNTDTQYF
CDR3nt: TGCGCCAGCAGCAAGGGGCCCACTAGCGGAAACACAGATACGCAGTATTTT
d_gene: TRBD2
v_gene: TRBV5-1
abundance: .
j_gene: TRBJ2-3

CDR3aa: CAITGQGVVGANGLTF
CDR3nt: TGTGCCATCACGGGACAGGGAGTAGTGGGGGCCAACGGCCTGACTTTC
d_gene: TRBD1
v_gene: TRBV2
abundance: .
j_gene: TRBJ2-6

CDR3aa: CASKPGQGNEQYF
CDR3nt: TGTGCCAGCAAACCGGGACAGGGGAACGAGCAGTACTTC
d_gene: TRBD1
v_gene: TRBV6-5
abundance: .
j_gene: TRBJ2-7

CDR3aa: CASSFDSYEQYF
CDR3nt: TGTGCCAGCAGCTTCGACAGCTACGAGCAGTACTTC
d_gene: .
v_gene: TRBV5-6
abundance: .
j_gene: TRBJ2-7

CDR3aa: CASSQSVYRSNQPQHF
CDR3nt: TGTGCCAGCAGCCAAAGCGTCTATAGAAGCAATCAGCCCCAGCATTTT
d_gene: .
v_gene: TRBV5-8
abundance: .
j_gene: TRBJ1-5

CDR3aa: CASSGGGQGAGELFF
CDR3nt: TGTGCCAGCAGTGGGGGGGGACAGGGGGCCGGGGAGCTGTTTTTT
d_gene: TRBD1
v_gene: TRBV28
abundance: .
j_gene: TRBJ2-2

CDR3aa: CASSKLVWTSGETQYF
CDR3nt: TGCGCCAGCAGCAAGCTGGTTTGGACTAGCGGGGAGACCCAGTACTTC
d_gene: TRBD2
v_gene: TRBV4-3
abundance: .
j_gene: TRBJ2-5

CDR3aa: CASSPRGGEQPQHF
CDR3nt: TGCGCCAGCAGTCCTAGGGGGGGTGAACAGCCCCAGCATTTT
d_gene: .
v_gene: TRBV23-1
abundance: .
j_gene: TRBJ1-5

CDR3aa: CATSRRGTDTQYF
CDR3nt: TGTGCCACCAGCAGGAGAGGGACAGATACGCAGTATTTT
d_gene: .
v_gene: TRBV15
abundance: .
j_gene: TRBJ2-3

CDR3aa: CASSVGQLNEKLFF
CDR3nt: TGTGCCAGCAGCGTAGGACAGCTAAATGAAAAACTGTTTTTT
d_gene: .
v_gene: TRBV9
abundance: .
j_gene: TRBJ1-4

CDR3aa: CASGQGAGETQYF
CDR3nt: TGTGCCAGCGGGCAGGGGGCGGGGGAGACCCAGTACTTC
d_gene: TRBD1
v_gene: TRBV28
abundance: .
j_gene: TRBJ2-5

CDR3aa: CASRNSGTEAYEQYF
CDR3nt: TGTGCCAGTAGAAACTCCGGGACAGAAGCCTACGAGCAGTACTTC
d_gene: TRBD1
v_gene: TRBV19
abundance: .
j_gene: TRBJ2-7

CDR3aa: CASSLVWTHSYEQYF
CDR3nt: TGTGCCAGCAGCTTAGTTTGGACACACTCCTACGAGCAGTACTTC
d_gene: .
v_gene: TRBV11-2
abundance: .
j_gene: TRBJ2-7

CDR3aa: CASSPTGQIDNEQFF
CDR3nt: TGTGCCAGCTCACCCACGGGACAAATCGACAATGAGCAGTTCTTC
d_gene: .
v_gene: TRBV18
abundance: .
j_gene: TRBJ2-1

CDR3aa: CASSPGGQRGNQPQHF
CDR3nt: TGTGCCAGCTCACCGGGCGGGCAGAGGGGCAATCAGCCCCAGCATTTT
d_gene: .
v_gene: TRBV18
abundance: once
j_gene: TRBJ1-5

CDR3aa: CASSFQQGHEQYF
CDR3nt: TGTGCCAGCAGCTTCCAACAGGGCCACGAGCAGTACTTC
d_gene: .
v_gene: TRBV5-5
abundance: few
j_gene: TRBJ2-7

CDR3aa: CASSLTGQWESTEAFF
CDR3nt: TGCGCCAGCAGCTTGACTGGACAGTGGGAGAGCACTGAAGCTTTCTTT
d_gene: .
v_gene: TRBV5-1
abundance: .
j_gene: TRBJ1-1

CDR3aa: CASSLLLAGVNEQFF
CDR3nt: TGTGCCAGCAGCTTGTTACTAGCTGGGGTCAATGAGCAGTTCTTC
d_gene: .
v_gene: TRBV5-4
abundance: .
j_gene: TRBJ2-1

CDR3aa: CASSLQTDLNTEAFF
CDR3nt: TGTGCCAGCAGTCTCCAGACAGACTTGAACACTGAAGCTTTCTTT
d_gene: .
v_gene: TRBV28
abundance: .
j_gene: TRBJ1-1

CDR3aa: CASSPRPGLAGNTGELFF
CDR3nt: TGTGCCAGCTCACCACGACCGGGACTAGCGGGAAACACCGGGGAGCTGTTTTTT
d_gene: TRBD2
v_gene: TRBV18
abundance: .
j_gene: TRBJ2-2

CDR3aa: CASSQDWGESEQFF
CDR3nt: TGCGCCAGCAGCCAAGATTGGGGGGAGTCTGAGCAGTTCTTC
d_gene: .
v_gene: TRBV4-1
abundance: once
j_gene: TRBJ2-1

CDR3aa: CASSARTVPSGELFF
CDR3nt: TGTGCCAGCAGCGCTAGGACTGTCCCCAGCGGGGAGCTGTTTTTT
d_gene: .
v_gene: TRBV7-9
abundance: .
j_gene: TRBJ2-2

CDR3aa: CASSTGAGGTEAFF
CDR3nt: TGTGCCAGCTCAACAGGAGCAGGGGGAACTGAAGCTTTCTTT
d_gene: TRBD1
v_gene: TRBV18
abundance: .
j_gene: TRBJ1-1

CDR3aa: CASSTGLVGYEQYF
CDR3nt: TGTGCCAGCAGCACCGGACTAGTGGGCTACGAGCAGTACTTC
d_gene: TRBD2
v_gene: TRBV5-4
abundance: many
j_gene: TRBJ2-7

CDR3aa: CASRRQNNYGYTF
CDR3nt: TGTGCCAGCAGAAGACAGAATAACTATGGCTACACCTTC
d_gene: .
v_gene: TRBV5-6
abundance: .
j_gene: TRBJ1-2

CDR3aa: CASSSSGLYNEQFF
CDR3nt: TGTGCCAGCAGCTCGTCCGGACTTTACAATGAGCAGTTCTTC
d_gene: .
v_gene: TRBV13
abundance: .
j_gene: TRBJ2-1

CDR3aa: CASSAQGTRNGDEQFF
CDR3nt: TGTGCCAGCAGTGCCCAAGGGACTCGAAACGGTGATGAGCAGTTCTTC
d_gene: .
v_gene: TRBV6-1
abundance: .
j_gene: TRBJ2-1

CDR3aa: CASTLAQNTEAFF
CDR3nt: TGTGCCAGCACCCTGGCACAGAACACTGAAGCTTTCTTT
d_gene: .
v_gene: TRBV14
abundance: .
j_gene: TRBJ1-1

CDR3aa: CASSSLSHTDTQYF
CDR3nt: TGCGCCAGCAGCTCACTTTCTCACACAGATACGCAGTATTTT
d_gene: .
v_gene: TRBV5-1
abundance: .
j_gene: TRBJ2-3

CDR3aa: CASSLYSGKSERGEQFF
CDR3nt: TGTGCCAGCAGTTTGTATAGCGGGAAATCTGAAAGGGGTGAGCAGTTCTTC
d_gene: TRBD2
v_gene: TRBV28
abundance: .
j_gene: TRBJ2-1

CDR3aa: CSSSLGTSGSSDTQYF
CDR3nt: TGTTCCAGCAGCCTTGGGACTAGCGGGAGTTCAGATACGCAGTATTTT
d_gene: TRBD2
v_gene: TRBV7-9
abundance: .
j_gene: TRBJ2-3

CDR3aa: CASSPGGGGQETQYF
CDR3nt: TGCGCCAGCAGCCCGGGCGGCGGGGGACAAGAGACCCAGTACTTC
d_gene: TRBD2
v_gene: TRBV5-1
abundance: few
j_gene: TRBJ2-5

CDR3aa: CASSQAGPRRQGFYNEQFF
CDR3nt: TGCGCCAGCAGCCAAGCCGGCCCCCGCCGACAGGGGTTCTACAATGAGCAGTTCTTC
d_gene: TRBD1
v_gene: TRBV4-1
abundance: .
j_gene: TRBJ2-1

CDR3aa: CASRPTGPTLYEQYF
CDR3nt: TGTGCCAGCAGGCCTACAGGGCCCACCCTCTACGAGCAGTACTTC
d_gene: .
v_gene: TRBV28
abundance: few
j_gene: TRBJ2-7

CDR3aa: CASSIEQASASGELFF
CDR3nt: TGTGCCAGTAGTATAGAACAGGCCTCCGCCTCCGGGGAGCTGTTTTTT
d_gene: .
v_gene: TRBV19
abundance: few
j_gene: TRBJ2-2

CDR3aa: CASSYGQGSYEQYF
CDR3nt: TGTGCCAGCAGTTACGGGCAGGGGTCCTACGAGCAGTACTTC
d_gene: .
v_gene: TRBV6-5
abundance: .
j_gene: TRBJ2-7

CDR3aa: CASSGRRGGGELFF
CDR3nt: TGTGCCAGTAGTGGTCGCAGGGGCGGGGGGGAGCTGTTTTTT
d_gene: .
v_gene: TRBV19
abundance: .
j_gene: TRBJ2-2

CDR3aa: CASSLHPGGRGRGNEAFF
CDR3nt: TGCGCCAGCAGCTTGCACCCCGGCGGGCGGGGGAGAGGAAATGAAGCTTTCTTT
d_gene: .
v_gene: TRBV5-1
abundance: .
j_gene: TRBJ1-1

CDR3aa: CASGLGLHNNGELFF
CDR3nt: TGTGCTAGTGGTCTCGGACTACATAATAACGGGGAGCTGTTTTTT
d_gene: .
v_gene: TRBV12-5
abundance: .
j_gene: TRBJ2-2

CDR3aa: CASSGKRAPREQYF
CDR3nt: TGTGCCAGCAGTGGCAAGCGGGCGCCTCGGGAGCAGTACTTC
d_gene: .
v_gene: TRBV27
abundance: few
j_gene: TRBJ2-7